The 29 T cell receptor beta chains listed next were all sequenced from one sample in a study of cytomegalovirus exposure and HLA in healthy donors. The PCR employed 60 Vbeta primers together with 13 Jbeta primers. Using immunoSEQ multiplex PCR, the repertoire was profiled, and TCRdb retains in-frame clones only, with some absent. The data contain 110,000 to 150,000 clones, 76% of them singletons. Sequencing input: PBMCs. The receptors shown here come from a woman between 40 and 50 years old in good health and CMV-seronegative.

The chain is built from TRBV29-1 and TRBJ2-3; 13 bases map to TRBD2. CDR1 and CDR2 from the germline V gene are SQVTM and ANQGSEA. The junction had 9 bases not matched to a gene; V was cut back by 6 bases and J by 12 bases. The CDR3 covers 13 residues. CDR3 loop: CSVQGTSGDGQYF. The CDR3 DNA follows: TGCAGCGTACAAGGGACTAGCGGGGACGGTCAGTATTTT.

This chain uses TRBV5-6 with TRBJ1-2, with 7 bases identical to TRBD1. This CDR3 spans 13 amino acids. Germline V gene lookup returns CDR1 SGHDT and CDR2 YYEEEE. V was clipped by 1 base and J by 8 bases; unmatched bases: 5. The DNA for the CDR3 is TGTGCCAGCAGCTTGATGGCAGGGGGGGGCTACACCTTC. Protein sequence: CASSLMAGGGYTF.

The chain uses TRBV28 and TRBJ1-3, with TRBD1 matching 7 bases. The J segment lost 0 bases and the V segment lost 7 bases, leaving 12 bases of the junction unmatched. The CDR3 contains 17 residues. Germline loops: CDR1 MDHEN, CDR2 SYDVKM. The CDR3 DNA sequence: TGTGCCAGCAACGGTCCGGGACAGCCCTTCTCTGGAAACACCATATATTTT. It codes for CASNGPGQPFSGNTIYF. Full variable domain (rest looked up from reference TRBV28 and TRBJ1-3): DVKVTQSSRYLVKRTGEKVFLECVQDMDHENMFWYRQDPGLGLRLIYFSYDVKMKEKGDIPEGYSVSREKKERFSLILESASTNQTSMYLCASNGPGQPFSGNTIYFGEGSWLTVV.

This clone was counted a few times. The V and J genes are TRBV6-4 and TRBJ1-6, with 9 bases lining up with TRBD1. CDR1 and CDR2 from the germline V gene are MRHNA and SNTAGT. The CDR3 length is 17 residues. With 2 bases clipped from V and 9 bases from J, the junction kept 11 bases outside the gene matches. For the CDR3, the DNA is TGTGCCAGCAGTGACGGGACAGGGACGGCCTCGGGTTCACCCCTCCACTTT. Its translation: CASSDGTGTASGSPLHF.

J is TRBJ2-7 and V is TRBV28; tentatively, D is TRBD2 (5 bases). Germline CDR1 and CDR2: MDHEN and SYDVKM. Deletions cut 3 bases from V and 1 base from J, with 16 bases between. This CDR3 is built from 16 residues. The CDR3 nucleotides are TGTGCCAGCAGTTTCTTCCCACGGAGGCAATCCTACGAGCAGTACTTC. It is translated as CASSFFPRRQSYEQYF.

This clone occurred once. The chain combines TRBV6-6 with TRBJ1-5, with D perhaps TRBD1 (5 bases). Trimming removed 7 bases at V and 7 bases at J, with 23 bases between. This CDR3 is built from 16 residues. Germline V gives CDR1 MNHNY, CDR2 SVGAGI (reference sequence). The CDR3 is CASTPIGAGNSQPQHF. Here the CDR3 DNA reads TGTGCCAGCACTCCTATAGGGGCGGGGAATTCCCAGCCCCAGCATTTT.

This chain joins TRBV6-5 and TRBJ1-6, with D maybe TRBD1 (6 bases). V lost 0 bases and J lost 6, with 9 bases in between. Germline values: CDR1 MNHEY, CDR2 SVGAGI. The length of the CDR3 is 15 residues. Written as DNA, the CDR3 is TGTGCCAGCAGTTACTCCGGGACAACTAATTCACCCCTCCACTTT. Its protein is CASSYSGTTNSPLHF.

The J gene is TRBJ2-3, the V gene TRBV5-1, with 9 nucleotides matching TRBD2. Germline V gene sequence: CDR1 SGHRS, CDR2 YFSETQ. V gave up 6 bases and J gave up 2 bases; unmatched junction bases: 13. CDR3 length: 17 residues. The DNA of the CDR3 is TGCGCCAGCAATAAAGATATAGCGGGGGACAACACAGATACGCAGTATTTT. Translating gives CASNKDIAGDNTDTQYF.

The chain combines TRBV7-9 with TRBJ2-7, with D possibly being TRBD1 (6 bases). The CDR3 runs to 14 residues. CDR1 and CDR2 (germline): SEHNR, FQNEAQ (reference sequence). The V end was cut by 5 bases, the J end by 7 bases, with 18 bases between. The CDR3 sequence is CASSPGQLSDEQYF. The CDR3 DNA reads as TGTGCCAGCAGCCCCGGACAGCTGTCTGATGAGCAGTACTTC. The whole variable domain, filled in from reference TRBV7-9 and TRBJ2-7, reads DTGVSQNPRHKITKRGQNVTFRCDPISEHNRLYWYRQTLGQGPEFLTYFQNEAQLEKSRLLSDRFSAERPKGSFSTLEIQRTEQGDSAMYLCASSPGQLSDEQYFGPGTRLTVT.

With respect to this clone: One end of the junction is discordant with germline, which a read error may explain. The identical CDR3 is also encoded by other nucleotide sequences in the sample. Here the CDR3 reads CASSEVRGYDSPLHF. DNA of the CDR3: TGTGCCAGCAGCGAAGTGCGGGGCTACGATTCACCCCTCCACTTT. This rearrangement joins TRBV6-1 to TRBJ1-6, with TRBD1 as a possible D gene (5 bases). The length of the CDR3 is 15 residues. Germline CDR1 reads MNHNS; CDR2 reads SASEGT.

This clone was observed a single time. At one end, the junction sequence differs from germline, possibly due to a read error. The J gene is TRBJ2-7, the V gene TRBV7-9; the D gene is possibly TRBD2 (6 bases). The V gene's germline CDR1 is SEHNR and CDR2 FQNEAQ (reference sequence). The CDR3 covers 13 residues. The CDR3, as DNA: TGTTCCAGCAGGAAAGAAGGAGGGTACGAGCAGTACTTC. As protein: CSSRKEGGYEQYF.

This clone was recorded a few times. The V gene is TRBV6-5, the J gene TRBJ1-6; maybe TRBD1 (6 bases). The V gene's germline CDR1 is MNHEY and CDR2 SVGAGI. Trimming pared 0 bases from V and 8 bases from J, leaving 11 bases between. The CDR3 extends over 15 amino acids. CDR3 bases: TGTGCCAGCAGTTACTCGATCAGGGGTTATTCACCCCTCCACTTT. Translation gives CASSYSIRGYSPLHF.

This clone was counted a single time. The gene calls are TRBV21-1 and TRBJ2-3; the DNA was not compared with TRBD2, the D call given in the table. TRBV21-1 is reported as a pseudogene. The CDR3 totals 19 residues. CDR3 bases: TGTGCCAGCAGCAAAGTGATTTGTGTGATTGCGGGGAGCACAGATACGCAGTATTTT. Protein: CASSKVICVIAGSTDTQYF.

The rearrangement links TRBV7-9 to TRBJ2-1, with D unresolved. Between the trimmed V and J ends, which lost 5 bases and 5 bases, there was a span of 19 bases. Germline-derived CDR1 and CDR2 are SEHNR and FQNEAQ (reference sequence). CDR3 size: 16 residues. The CDR3 DNA reads TGTGCCAGCAGCCTTTCCGGGTACCGAATAGACAATGAGCAGTTCTTC. It yields the protein CASSLSGYRIDNEQFF.

V is TRBV5-6 and J is TRBJ2-7, with D possibly TRBD1 on 5 matching bases. V was clipped by 4 bases and J by 4 bases, with 18 bases between them. Germline assignment: CDR1 SGHDT and CDR2 YYEEEE. The CDR3 has 15 residues. The chain's CDR3 is CASSVRPGSMYEQYF. The DNA for the CDR3 is TGTGCCAGCAGCGTCCGGCCAGGGTCTATGTACGAGCAGTACTTC.

The CDR3 DNA reads TGTGCCAGCAGCCTCAGGACAGGGGGACAGCCCCAGCATTTT. Encoded protein: CASSLRTGGQPQHF. The rearrangement links TRBV7-6 to TRBJ1-5; 10 positions match TRBD1. Germline V gene lookup returns CDR1 SGHVS and CDR2 FNYEAQ. The CDR3 has 14 residues. V lost 5 bases and J lost 7; bases outside the gene matches: 5.

This chain links TRBV5-1 with TRBJ2-1; 12 positions match TRBD2. The V gene's germline CDR1 is SGHRS and CDR2 YFSETQ. The V and J ends lost 4 bases and 9 bases, in that order; junction bases with no gene match: 17. The CDR3 length is 18 residues. This chain's CDR3 is CASSRWTSGAARVGEQFF. For the CDR3, the DNA is TGCGCCAGCAGCCGCTGGACTAGCGGGGCCGCGAGGGTTGGTGAGCAGTTCTTC.

This clone has more than one count but fewer than ten. This chain connects TRBV7-8 to TRBJ1-4, with 12 positions matching TRBD1. Germline V lookup: CDR1 SGHVS, CDR2 FQNEAQ. Germline trimming cut 5 bases from V and 14 bases from J; bases unmatched to any gene: 9. The CDR3 sequence is 14 residues long. The CDR3 here is CASSPSRDRGQLFF. DNA of the CDR3: TGTGCCAGCAGCCCGTCCCGGGACAGGGGGCAGCTGTTTTTT.

V usage is TRBV5-4 and J usage is TRBJ2-5, with 7 bases identical to TRBD1. Germline V gene lookup returns CDR1 SGHNT and CDR2 YYREEE (reference sequence). Losses at the gene ends were 7 bases for V and 1 base for J; bases not matched to a gene: 7. The CDR3 runs 14 residues. CDR3 in amino acids: CASQNRGSQETQYF. As DNA, the CDR3 is TGTGCCAGCCAAAACAGGGGAAGCCAAGAGACCCAGTACTTC. Variable domain in full (rest from reference TRBV5-4 and TRBJ2-5): ETGVTQSPTHLIKTRGQQVTLRCSSQSGHNTVSWYQQALGQGPQFIFQYYREEENGRGNFPPRFSGLQFPNYSSELNVNALELDDSALYLCASQNRGSQETQYFGPGTRLLVL.

This clone was detected only once. The chain links TRBV9 to TRBJ2-3; D gene unclear. Germline CDR1 SGDLS, CDR2 YYNGEE. Trimming stripped 0 bases from V and 3 bases from J, with 11 bases between. This CDR3 is built from 15 residues. CDR3 coding DNA: TGTGCCAGCAGCGTAGGGCAGGTACGAACAGATACGCAGTATTTT. Protein sequence: CASSVGQVRTDTQYF.

The V and J genes are TRBV29-1 and TRBJ2-5; TRBD2 matches 8 bases. The V gene end was trimmed by 8 bases and the J gene end by 4 bases; junction bases not matched to a gene: 9. The CDR3 is 13 amino acids. CDR1 is SQVTM and CDR2 is ANQGSEA in the germline V gene. CDR3 protein: CSFSRSGRETQYF. CDR3 nucleotide sequence: TGCAGCTTTTCTCGAAGCGGGAGAGAGACCCAGTACTTC.

This clone was seen more than once but under ten times. The CDR3 region has the DNA TGTGCCATCAGAACAGGGGTTACTGAAGCTTTCTTT. Amino acids: CAIRTGVTEAFF. The gene calls are TRBV10-3 and TRBJ1-1; TRBD1 aligns across 7 bases. The germline V gene encodes CDR1 ENHRY and CDR2 SYGVKD. V shed 6 bases and J 5 bases; nucleotides not matched to a gene: 3. This CDR3 is 12 amino acids long.

This clone was observed a single time. This sequence joins TRBV19 and TRBJ2-7, with TRBD2 matching over 11 bases. The germline CDR1 and CDR2 sequences are LNHDA and SQIVND (reference sequence). The J segment lost 3 bases and the V segment lost 3 bases, leaving 1 base of the junction unmatched. CDR3 length equals 14 residues. The CDR3 bases are TGTGCCAGTAGTATGGGGACTAGCGGCTACGAGCAGTACTTC. Amino acid sequence: CASSMGTSGYEQYF. Full variable domain (rest looked up from reference TRBV19 and TRBJ2-7): DGGITQSPKYLFRKEGQNVTLSCEQNLNHDAMYWYRQDPGQGLRLIYYSQIVNDFQKGDIAEGYSVSREKKESFPLTVTSAQKNPTAFYLCASSMGTSGYEQYFGPGTRLTVT.

This clone has only a few counts. The chain combines TRBV5-6 with TRBJ1-3; 8 bases are shared with TRBD1. V lost 6 bases, J lost 3 bases, and 11 bases stayed unmatched. The CDR3 has 16 amino acids. The germline V gene encodes CDR1 SGHDT and CDR2 YYEEEE. The CDR3 loop is CASTAPGQGYGNTIYF. Here the CDR3 DNA reads TGTGCCAGCACCGCGCCAGGACAGGGTTATGGAAACACCATATATTTT.

This rearrangement joins TRBV19 to TRBJ1-1; D is undetermined. The V end lost 5 bases, the J end lost 4 bases, and 11 bases lay between the germline ends. The CDR3 contains 13 residues. CDR1 is LNHDA, CDR2 SQIVND, per germline (reference sequence). CDR3 DNA: TGTGCCAGTAGTCCTATAATAGCCACTGAAGCTTTCTTT. Amino acid sequence: CASSPIIATEAFF.

In DNA form, the CDR3 reads TGTGCCAGCAGTTACTCCGGACAGGGGACCTACGAGCAGTACTTC. This translates into CASSYSGQGTYEQYF. V is TRBV6-6 and J is TRBJ2-7; 9 nucleotides match TRBD1. The CDR3 has 15 residues. Germline CDR1 is MNHNY and CDR2 is SVGAGI (reference sequence). V dropped 0 bases and J dropped 2; count of bases not matched to a gene: 2.

The chain joins TRBV19 to TRBJ1-2, with 11 bases aligning to TRBD1. The germline V gene has CDR1 LNHDA and CDR2 SQIVND (reference sequence). The CDR3 extends over 17 amino acids. With V trimmed by 8 bases and J by 6 bases, 17 bases remained unmatched. The DNA for the CDR3 is TGTGCCAGTCTATTGGTTTGGACAGGGGGCCAAGTGGATGGCTACACCTTC. The encoded protein is CASLLVWTGGQVDGYTF.

The chain joins TRBV4-1 to TRBJ2-1; 8 nucleotides align to TRBD2. The CDR3 has 16 amino acids. Germline-derived CDR1 and CDR2 are MGHRA and YSYEKL. Losses at the gene ends were 0 bases for V and 10 bases for J; bases not matched to a gene: 11. The CDR3 DNA sequence: TGCGCCAGCAGCCAAGATGACGGGGGGGAAGCAGGGGAGCAGTTCTTC. As protein: CASSQDDGGEAGEQFF.

The rearrangement uses TRBV14 and TRBJ2-3; D remains ambiguous. With 7 bases removed from V and 2 bases from J, the gap between germline ends came to 10 bases. Per the germline V gene, CDR1 is SGHDN and CDR2 is FVKESK. The CDR3 is made up of 13 amino acids. The chain's CDR3 is CASTQYVTDTQYF. CDR3 bases: TGTGCCAGCACCCAGTATGTCACAGATACGCAGTATTTT.